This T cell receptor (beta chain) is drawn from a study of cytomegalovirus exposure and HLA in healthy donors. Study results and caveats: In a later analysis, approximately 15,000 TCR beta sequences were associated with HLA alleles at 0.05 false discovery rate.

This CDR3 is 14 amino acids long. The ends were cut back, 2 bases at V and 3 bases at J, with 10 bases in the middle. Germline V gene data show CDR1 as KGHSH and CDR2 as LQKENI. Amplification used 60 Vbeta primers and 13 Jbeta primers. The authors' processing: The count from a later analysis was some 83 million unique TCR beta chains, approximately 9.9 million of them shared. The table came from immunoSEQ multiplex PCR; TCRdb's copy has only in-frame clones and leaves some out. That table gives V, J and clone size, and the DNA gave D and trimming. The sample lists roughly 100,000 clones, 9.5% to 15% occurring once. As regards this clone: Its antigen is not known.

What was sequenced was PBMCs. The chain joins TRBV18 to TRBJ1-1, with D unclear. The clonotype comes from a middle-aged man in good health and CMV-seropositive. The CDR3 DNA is TGTGCCAGCTCACCATCCGGTCGGGACACTGAAGCTTTCTTT. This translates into CASSPSGRDTEAFF.